This entry lists 2 T cell receptor beta chains sequenced from one sample in a study of cytomegalovirus exposure and HLA in healthy donors. This PCR relied on a set of 60 Vbeta primers and 13 Jbeta primers. Libraries were prepared by immunoSEQ multiplex PCR; TCRdb keeps only in-frame clonotypes and omits some of them. The top ten hold roughly 0.7% of the sample, which has 200,000 to 250,000 clones, roughly 88% seen once. The sample was PBMCs. The receptors originated from a boy aged 2 to 9 in good health and CMV-seronegative.

For the CDR3, the DNA is TGTGCCTGGACCAAAGCGGGAGGCTACGAGCAGTACTTC. Protein product: CAWTKAGGYEQYF. The chain couples TRBV30 to TRBJ2-7, with TRBD2 identical over 9 bases. Germline lookup yields CDR1 GTSNPN and CDR2 SVGIG (reference sequence). J gave up 3 bases and V 4 bases, and 4 bases lay outside the gene matches. The CDR3 runs 13 residues.

The chain is built from TRBV21-1 and TRBJ2-7; the listed D gene, TRBD1, was not tested against the DNA. TRBV21-1 is termed a pseudogene. There are 18 residues in the CDR3. The chain's CDR3 is CASSKGGGVQGAVDEQYF. CDR3 nucleotides: TGTGCCAGCAGCAAAGGGGGGGGAGTCCAGGGGGCGGTGGACGAGCAGTACTTC.